This T cell receptor (beta chain) was identified in a study of vaccination and CD4 T cells after COVID-19. Study overall: Investigators drew the post-COVID samples a median 101 days after diagnosis, with a range of 35 to 161. The authors used overlapping spike peptides from SARS-CoV-2, HCoV-NL63, HCoV-OC43 and HCoV-229E to stimulate cells. Overall study results and limits: Spike mono-reactivity was found in 304 of the 307 vaccine-specific clones identified in convalescent patients.

The treatment here: roughly 10-day PBMC culture with coronavirus spike peptide pools or control peptides (ViraFEST assay). After expanding antigen-specific T cells with peptide pools, ViraFEST sequenced their TCRs. Sequence data for DNA of cultured CD4+ T cells were generated by the Oncomine TCR Beta short-read assay. Via MiXCR, TCRdb re-called the PCR reads, giving one row per CDR3 protein. This sample has fewer than 11,000 distinct CDR3 sequences; about 61% occur once, and the top ten carry about a sixth. With regard to this clonotype: Its antigen is not known.

The receptor comes from a human donor who had recovered from COVID-19. Material for sequencing was CD4+ T cells from blood, cultured in vitro.

In DNA form, the CDR3 reads TGTGCCAGCAGCTTAATACAGGGCTCCTATAATTCACCCCTCCACTTT. Its protein product is CASSLIQGSYNSPLHF. J is TRBJ1-6 and V is TRBV11-3; D may be TRBD1 (6 bases). The ends were cut back, 2 bases at V and 0 bases at J, with 8 bases in the middle. There are 16 residues in the CDR3. Germline lookup yields CDR1 SGHNT and CDR2 YENEEA.